The next 3 T cell receptor beta chains were all read from a single sample in a study of T-cell reconstitution after alpha-beta-depleted transplantation in children. Unique molecular identifiers tagged the TCRbeta library. TCRdb itself ran the PCR reads through MiXCR, one entry per CDR3 protein. The repertoire consists of 250,000 to 350,000 distinct CDR3 sequences, with approximately 9.8% occurring once and the leading ten covering around 9.1%. Here the sequenced sample was PBMCs from the stem cell graft donor, taken from the stem cell graft. These receptors were taken from a human donor who donated a stem cell graft to a child with SCID.

The J gene is TRBJ2-1, the V gene TRBV5-5; 12 nucleotides align to TRBD2. Germline CDR1 reads SGHKS; CDR2 reads YYEKEE (reference sequence). V lost 4 bases, J lost 6 bases, and 5 bases stayed unmatched. This CDR3 spans 15 amino acids. The CDR3 spells CASSPTSGGFNEQFF. As DNA, the CDR3 is TGTGCCAGCAGCCCGACTAGCGGGGGCTTCAATGAGCAGTTCTTC.

This clonotype was seen a few times. The CDR3 DNA reads TGCGCCAGCAGCCAAGGGACTAGCGGGGGCCCTAGCCAAGAGACCCAGTACTTC. Its protein product is CASSQGTSGGPSQETQYF. The chain carries TRBV4-1 and TRBJ2-5; 13 nucleotides agree with TRBD2. The CDR3 loop spans 18 amino acids. Germline V lookup: CDR1 MGHRA, CDR2 YSYEKL. V lost 1 base to trimming and J lost 1 base; unmatched junction nucleotides: 6.

This clonotype was seen ten or more times. V gene TRBV5-1 combines with J gene TRBJ2-7, with TRBD1 identical over 7 bases. The CDR3 length is 16 residues. Germline CDR1 SGHRS, CDR2 YFSETQ. Trimming at V came to 0 bases and at J to 5 bases, leaving 11 bases not matched to a gene. The DNA of the CDR3 is TGCGCCAGCAGCTTGGCCCTGGGCAGGGGGTCCGACGAGCAGTACTTC. Translation gives CASSLALGRGSDEQYF.